The TCR beta chain under discussion was sequenced for a study of T cell changes during pregnancy in multiple sclerosis. The assay was immunoSEQ multiplex PCR, and TCRdb's table has in-frame clones only and misses some. The table lists some 70,000 clones, 92% of them singletons. CDR3 length equals 16 residues. Trimming shortened V by 0 bases and J by 8 bases, and 14 bases separated the two germline ends. CDR1 MGHRA and CDR2 YSYEKL come from the germline V gene. Source: peripheral blood, taken in the second trimester of pregnancy. This TCR was recovered from a female donor in good health, enrolled as a control in a pregnancy study. V gene TRBV4-1 combines with J gene TRBJ1-6, with D perhaps TRBD1 (6 bases). This chain's CDR3 is CASSQERGGRDSPLHF. CDR3 DNA: TGCGCCAGCAGCCAAGAAAGGGGGGGTAGGGATTCACCCCTCCACTTT.